This TCR beta chain derives from a study of T-cell memory formation after mild COVID-19 (dated by TCRdb to the early 2020s). General notes on the study: Most TCR sequence clusters were specific to one of the two donors. In two donors, T-cell clones that expanded and contracted after mild COVID-19 were followed by sequencing TCRalpha and TCRbeta repertoires longitudinally. Two young, previously healthy adult volunteers, one female and one male, were included in the cohort.

Broader findings and caveats from the paper: Contracting CD4+ clones were found mainly in CM and EM memory subsets, while CD8+ clones were enriched in EMRA. From day 15 to 85, contracting clones showed balanced CD4/CD8 phenotypes, whereas a second wave of clones that expanded from day 15 to 37 leaned towards CD4+. Only a couple of mild cases were covered by the study, and larger cohorts that include severe cases with pre-infection samples were considered necessary. Some responding clones were detected in pre-infection memory, suggesting pre-existing cross-reactive memory T cells joined the SARS-CoV-2 response. SARS-CoV-2 specificity was not confirmed for the second-wave clones peaking on day 37.

This clonotype was counted a single time. Its antigen specificity is not known. No clone much larger than this one lies a single base away; base qualities are absent. One read alone makes for weak evidence. From the germline V gene, CDR1 is SGHRS and CDR2 is YFSETQ. Spanning cysteine to phenylalanine, the CDR3 consists of 15 amino acids. Here the CDR3 DNA is all that survives: 45 bases in frame from base 1. Trimming removed 3 bases from V and 0 bases from J, leaving 11 bases between the germline ends. Sequencing relied on an Illumina NovaSeq 6000. cDNA libraries for TCRalpha and TCRbeta were prepared by 5'RACE using constant-segment primers, with sample barcodes and unique molecular identifiers added. Trizol reagent was used to extract RNA from every sample. The libraries were amplified in two PCR steps, and the second step added a second sample barcode and Illumina TruSeq adapters. The libraries were sequenced on an Illumina NovaSeq using 2 x 150 bp paired-end reads. Per the original workflow: The reads were demultiplexed and collapsed into UMI-guided consensus sequences using migec v1.2.7. Using mixcr v2.1.11, UMI consensuses were aligned to TRA and TRB V and J templates and then assembled into clonotypes. A clonotype was counted as expanded or contracted only if both edgeR and NoisET called the change significant, with noise models trained on biological replicates. edgeR calls used a false discovery rate-adjusted p below 0.01 and a log2 fold-change threshold of 1. PCA with hierarchical clustering of max-normalized trajectories of the 1000 most abundant clonotypes was used as exploratory dynamics analysis. Each responding clone was given a CD4 or CD8 phenotype based on the CD4+ and CD8+ repertoires, which had been sequenced separately. TCRdb ran its own pipeline on the public reads, namely fastp trimming at Q25 and MiXCR clone calling, and kept in-frame beta chains. Identical CDR3 protein sequences are pooled into one entry, listed with their most common genes and DNA. It is TCRdb's table, rather than the study itself, that gives the V and J calls and clone size. The sample contains around 370,000 distinct CDR3 sequences, approximately 21% of them found a single time. Of the sample, about an eighth falls within the top ten clones.

Ficoll-Paque density gradient centrifugation was used to isolate PBMCs. The receptor was isolated from an adult woman who had mild COVID-19 (a few samples of this study predate the infection). The sample titles of this study are shuffled in the database, so cell type and time point are left out; the donor was told from shared clones. The specimen sequenced was PBMCs or a T cell subset sorted from them (not recorded which). The chain is assembled from TRBV5-1 and TRBJ2-3; the D segment is perhaps TRBD1 or TRBD2, each sharing 5 matched bases. This receptor has the CDR3 CASSSGTRSTDTQYF. The nucleotide sequence is given as TGCGCCAGCAGCTCCGGGACCCGCAGCACAGATACGCAGTATTTT. Here the CDR3 is joined to the reference TRBV5-1 and TRBJ2-3 genes, and the full variable domain is: KAGVTQTPRYLIKTRGQQVTLSCSPISGHRSVSWYQQTPGQGLQFLFEYFSETQRNKGNFPGRFSGRQFSNSRSEMNVSTLELGDSALYLCASSSGTRSTDTQYFGPGTRLTVL.